This T cell receptor (beta chain) was identified in a study of blood T cell repertoires in COVID-19 (dated by TCRdb to about 2020). About the study as a whole: Collaborator samples came from the United States, Italy and Spain and covered acute and convalescent phases of COVID-19. The prospective study material was composed of cDNA or gDNA derived from T cells, B-cell-depleted T cells, or PBMCs. Subjects who had been exposed to COVID-19, were actively infected with it, or had recovered from it provided the deeply sampled blood TCRbeta repertoires that made up the dataset. The repertoires were released in a freely available public database meant as a resource for research on the immune response to SARS-CoV-2. The samples were drawn from two sources: the first 160 participants of the ongoing ImmuneRACE study, and 1,200 or so subjects contributed by 6 global collaborators. The sample metadata nearly always contained a de-identified subject ID, COVID-19 status, age in years and sex. HLA class I and class II types, where available, came from metadata supplied by the sample provider rather than from assay-based typing.

A few counts support this clone. There is no known antigen for this receptor. Base-call qualities are not available, and no considerably larger clone is one nucleotide away. The immunoSEQ Assay, a bias-controlled multiplex PCR, was used to amplify TCRbeta CDR3 regions from genomic DNA. The source study handled its data this way. The number of nucleated cells in each sample was estimated from the amplification of reference gene primers within the assay. To quantify the absolute abundance of each unique TCRbeta CDR3 rearrangement, sequence reads were collapsed and filtered. Productive Simpson clonality was computed per sample as the square root of Simpson's diversity index over productive rearrangements. TCRdb took this table from immuneACCESS and kept in-frame rearrangements with V and J called. Such tables lack part of the clones; where checked against another copy, unresolved V genes explain under half of the gap, and the rest is unexplained. V and J calls plus clone size are reproduced from that table; the DNA served to infer D and trimming. The sample table shows 350,000 to 400,000 clones, and approximately 90% are seen once. The top ten hold around 0.94% of the sample.

Participants in the prospective study were enrolled through a virtual design, were aged roughly 18 to 100 years, and lived in roughly 24 United States geographic areas. In the prospective study, participants were assigned to cohorts based on the clinical history participants reported in a screening survey and a study questionnaire. Exposed participants had been in contact with someone with a PCR-confirmed or clinician-diagnosed COVID-19 case within 2 weeks of study entry. Each participant in the prospective study had whole blood, serum and a nasopharyngeal or oropharyngeal swab collected by mobile phlebotomists. Additional blood draws and questionnaires over a roughly two-month period could optionally be provided by prospective study participants. Before DNA extraction, prospective study blood samples were shipped either frozen or at room temperature. The investigation overall reported the following: How much clinical and demographic metadata was included differed by source and by participant, and the metadata was provided uncurated.

The sequencing sample was made of PBMCs or T cells enriched from blood (not recorded which). This sequence originates from a woman aged 35 to 49 who had been exposed to COVID-19.

The DNA sequence reads TGTGCCAGCAGCACGAGACAGGGGAGGCATGGCTACACCTTC. The translation is CASSTRQGRHGYTF. The chain is assembled from TRBV9 and TRBJ1-2; 8 central nucleotides agree with TRBD1. The germline V gene specifies SGDLS as CDR1 and YYNGEE as CDR2. From V the trimming removes 4 bases and from J it removes 6 bases, while the gene matches leave 8 bases of the junction unaccounted for. Measured from the cysteine to the phenylalanine, the CDR3 is 14 residues long. Only the CDR3 DNA is retained, 42 bases long and in frame from the first base.